These 22 T cell receptor beta chains were all obtained from the same sample, sequenced in a study of blood T cell repertoires in COVID-19. The assay was immunoSEQ multiplex PCR, and TCRdb's table has in-frame clones only and misses some. The sample yields more than 300,000 clones, less than 90% seen once. Sequencing was performed on PBMCs or T cells enriched from blood (not recorded which). The source is a woman aged 50 to 60 who had recovered from COVID-19.

The sample holds one count of this clone. The chain employs TRBV7-9 and TRBJ1-1; TRBD1 aligns across 8 bases. The CDR3 loop spans 16 amino acids. V was clipped by 5 bases and J by 5 bases; unmatched bases: 13. Looked up from germline, CDR1 is SEHNR and CDR2 is FQNEAQ (reference sequence). The CDR3 is CASSHPAGTGGTEAFF. Written as DNA, the CDR3 is TGTGCCAGCAGCCATCCCGCCGGGACAGGAGGTACTGAAGCTTTCTTT.

The CDR3 reads CASLMGGNYGYTF. DNA of the CDR3: TGTGCCAGCCTGATGGGGGGGAACTATGGCTACACCTTC. The V gene is TRBV6-5, the J gene TRBJ1-2; D may be TRBD1 (5 bases). The germline V and J ends were trimmed by 8 bases and 2 bases, with 12 bases remaining between them. Germline V lookup: CDR1 MNHEY, CDR2 SVGAGI. The CDR3 is 13 amino acids.

The chain combines TRBV5-1 with TRBJ1-3; the match to TRBD1 covers 8 bases. Germline CDR1 reads SGHRS; CDR2 reads YFSETQ. J lost 3 bases, V lost 4 bases, and 6 bases had no gene match. The CDR3 sequence is 15 residues long. The CDR3 spells CASSQGASGGNTIYF. CDR3 in DNA: TGCGCCAGCAGCCAGGGGGCATCGGGTGGAAACACCATATATTTT.

The chain recombines TRBV14 with TRBJ2-2, with 10 bases matching TRBD1. V dropped 5 bases and J dropped 3; count of bases not matched to a gene: 3. The CDR3 sequence is 15 residues long. The germline CDR1 and CDR2 sequences are SGHDN and FVKESK. CDR3: CASSMGQGYTGELFF. The CDR3 DNA follows: TGTGCCAGCAGCATGGGACAGGGGTACACCGGGGAGCTGTTTTTT.

This clone was observed a single time. J is TRBJ2-1 and V is TRBV7-2, with TRBD2 matching over 10 bases. Germline CDR1 and CDR2: SGHTA and FQGNSA. CDR3 length equals 15 residues. Unmatched junction bases numbered 6, after V lost 5 bases and J lost 5 bases. The CDR3 sequence is CASSTNGLADNEQFF. The CDR3 nucleotides read TGTGCCAGCAGCACAAACGGACTAGCGGACAATGAGCAGTTCTTC.

V is TRBV5-1 and J is TRBJ1-4, with unresolved D. The germline V gene has CDR1 SGHRS and CDR2 YFSETQ. CDR3 length: 15 amino acids. V was pared by 0 bases and J by 0 bases, with 6 bases between. CDR3 nucleotide sequence: TGCGCCAGCAGCTTGGCCGGGGCAACTAATGAAAAACTGTTTTTT. As protein: CASSLAGATNEKLFF.

The CDR3: CASSTGQRNEKLFF. The CDR3 nucleotides read TGTGCCAGCAGCACGGGACAGAGAAATGAAAAACTGTTTTTT. The chain uses TRBV5-5 and TRBJ1-4; 7 nucleotides line up with TRBD1. The CDR3 has 14 amino acids. Germline V lookup: CDR1 SGHKS, CDR2 YYEKEE (reference sequence). V gave up 4 bases and J gave up 5 bases; unmatched junction bases: 5.

This chain connects TRBV5-4 to TRBJ2-7; D is unresolved. Trimming removed 4 bases from V and 2 bases from J, with 16 bases in between. Germline V gene lookup returns CDR1 SGHNT and CDR2 YYREEE (reference sequence). The CDR3 has 15 residues. The CDR3 nucleotides are TGTGCCAGCAGCGTTCTTCCTCTAGGCGCCTACGAGCAGTACTTC. This codes for CASSVLPLGAYEQYF. Variable domain in full (rest from reference TRBV5-4 and TRBJ2-7): ETGVTQSPTHLIKTRGQQVTLRCSSQSGHNTVSWYQQALGQGPQFIFQYYREEENGRGNFPPRFSGLQFPNYSSELNVNALELDDSALYLCASSVLPLGAYEQYFGPGTRLTVT.

V is TRBV9 and J is TRBJ1-6; D call uncertain. V was clipped by 0 bases and J by 6 bases, with 16 bases between them. CDR1 is SGDLS and CDR2 is YYNGEE in the germline V gene. CDR3 length equals 17 residues. The CDR3 nucleotides read TGTGCCAGCAGCGTAGCTGCGGTACCGCTGGGTAATTCACCCCTCCACTTT. The encoded protein is CASSVAAVPLGNSPLHF. The full variable domain, in which reference TRBV9 and TRBJ1-6 provide the parts outside the CDR3, is DSGVTQTPKHLITATGQRVTLRCSPRSGDLSVYWYQQSLDQGLQFLIQYYNGEERAKGNILERFSAQQFPDLHSELNLSSLELGDSALYFCASSVAAVPLGNSPLHFGNGTRLTVT.

The chain links TRBV29-1 to TRBJ1-1; D not certain. The germline V gene has CDR1 SQVTM and CDR2 ANQGSEA. The V gene lost 4 bases and the J gene lost 10 bases, with 13 bases spanning the gap. This CDR3 is 11 amino acids long. This CDR3 reads CSVAREASAFF. The DNA of the CDR3 is TGCAGCGTTGCGAGGGAGGCCTCAGCTTTCTTT.

A single count supports this clone. This chain joins TRBV5-6 and TRBJ1-3; no reliable D call. Looked up from germline, CDR1 is SGHDT and CDR2 is YYEEEE. The CDR3 is made up of 14 amino acids. Trimming pared 2 bases from V and 1 base from J, leaving 7 bases between. The CDR3 protein is CASSFSGSGNTIYF. CDR3 DNA sequence: TGTGCCAGCAGCTTCTCGGGGTCTGGAAACACCATATATTTT.

The chain employs TRBV6-5 and TRBJ2-7; 8 nucleotides align to TRBD1. CDR3 length: 16 amino acids. In germline, CDR1 is MNHEY, CDR2 SVGAGI. J was trimmed by 3 bases and V by 3 bases; bases with no gene match: 10. CDR3 nucleotides: TGTGCCAGCAGTTATGATGTGGGCAGGGGGCTCTACGAGCAGTACTTC. It yields the protein CASSYDVGRGLYEQYF.

The gene calls are TRBV3-1 (or the pseudogene TRBV3-2) and TRBJ1-2; unclear D gene. Germline CDR1 reads LGHDT; CDR2 reads YNNKEL (reference sequence). Trimming cost V 0 bases and J 3 bases, with 5 bases left between them. CDR3 length: 13 amino acids. The CDR3 DNA is TGTGCCAGCAGCCAAGATCCAGACTATGGCTACACCTTC. The encoded protein is CASSQDPDYGYTF.

The chain has TRBV5-1 and TRBJ1-2; D uncertain. The CDR3 is 13 amino acids. Trimming removed 1 base at V and 3 bases at J, with 7 bases between. In germline, CDR1 is SGHRS, CDR2 YFSETQ. CDR3 nucleotides: TGCGCCAGCAGCTTGTCTTATGACTATGGCTACACCTTC. Translated, it gives CASSLSYDYGYTF.

Remarks on this clone: The sample carries other DNA sequences with the same CDR3. This rearrangement joins TRBV5-6 to TRBJ2-4, with D perhaps matching TRBD2 (5 bases). There are 15 residues in the CDR3. The germline V and J ends were trimmed by 1 base and 3 bases, with 11 bases remaining between them. Germline lookup yields CDR1 SGHDT and CDR2 YYEEEE. As DNA, the CDR3 is TGTGCCAGCAGCTTGTTGGCGGGCGACAAAAACATTCAGTACTTC. This translates into CASSLLAGDKNIQYF.

This clone was counted only a few times. The J gene is TRBJ1-1, the V gene TRBV6-5; D is undetermined. V lost 6 bases and J lost 3, with 11 bases in between. CDR1 MNHEY and CDR2 SVGAGI come from the germline V gene. CDR3 length equals 13 residues. The CDR3, as DNA: TGTGCCAGCAGATTCAACCGGGACACTGAAGCTTTCTTT. Its translation is CASRFNRDTEAFF.

V usage is TRBV5-4 and J usage is TRBJ2-3; 10 positions agree with TRBD2. Germline V gene lookup returns CDR1 SGHNT and CDR2 YYREEE (reference sequence). The CDR3 has 16 residues. V shed 1 base, J shed 3 bases, and the junction held 5 bases outside the gene matches. CDR3 in amino acids: CASSLSSSGRTDTQYF. In nucleotides, the CDR3 is TGTGCCAGCAGCTTGTCGTCTAGCGGGAGAACAGATACGCAGTATTTT.

This chain uses TRBV9 with TRBJ2-1; 8 bases match TRBD1. Losses at the gene ends were 0 bases for V and 7 bases for J; bases not matched to a gene: 9. Germline CDR1 reads SGDLS; CDR2 reads YYNGEE. CDR3 length: 16 amino acids. The CDR3 DNA reads TGTGCCAGCAGCGTAGAGGGGACAGGCCTGGCGAATGAGCAGTTCTTC. This codes for CASSVEGTGLANEQFF.

This chain links TRBV10-3 with TRBJ2-1; no clear D. Germline CDR1 and CDR2: ENHRY and SYGVKD. Trimming shortened V by 4 bases and J by 5 bases, and 9 bases separated the two germline ends. The length of the CDR3 is 13 residues. CDR3 sequence reads: CAISVGTDNEQFF. DNA of the CDR3: TGTGCCATCAGTGTAGGAACAGACAATGAGCAGTTCTTC.

V is TRBV11-3 and J is TRBJ2-4; no definite D call. There are 14 residues in the CDR3. Trimming removed 3 bases from V and 9 bases from J, with 15 bases in between. Germline lookup yields CDR1 SGHNT and CDR2 YENEEA. CDR3 nucleotides: TGTGCCAGCAGCTTCCTGTCTCGGAGTAGCATTCAGTACTTC. Translation gives CASSFLSRSSIQYF. Based on the CDR3 plus reference TRBV11-3 and TRBJ2-4, the full variable domain is EAGVVQSPRYKIIEKKQPVAFWCNPISGHNTLYWYLQNLGQGPELLIRYENEEAVDDSQLPKDRFSAERLKGVDSTLKIQPAELGDSAVYLCASSFLSRSSIQYFGAGTRLSVL.

The V call is TRBV6-5, the J call TRBJ1-1; 8 nucleotides agree with TRBD1. Germline V lookup: CDR1 MNHEY, CDR2 SVGAGI. Trimming removed 9 bases from V and 4 bases from J; junction bases left unmatched: 10. This CDR3 has 14 amino acids. Here the CDR3 reads CASIRGRGGTEAFF. CDR3 DNA sequence: TGTGCCAGTATCAGGGGGCGCGGAGGCACTGAAGCTTTCTTT.

The rearrangement joins TRBV5-1 to TRBJ1-2; 7 bases align to TRBD1. Germline V gene lookup returns CDR1 SGHRS and CDR2 YFSETQ. The CDR3 is 13 residues long. Unmatched junction bases numbered 6, after V lost 4 bases and J lost 6 bases. CDR3 sequence: CASSRQGSDGYTF. DNA for the CDR3: TGCGCCAGCAGCCGACAGGGCAGCGATGGCTACACCTTC.